What follows are 21 T cell receptor beta chains derived from one specimen sequenced in a study of Ad26.COV2.S vaccination and SARS-CoV-2 variants. Repertoires were generated with immunoSEQ multiplex PCR, while TCRdb's copy carries only in-frame clones and drops some. The sample comprises roughly 680,000 clones, roughly 90% of which are singletons, and approximately 1.5% rests with the top ten. As to treatment: some 19 received Ad26.COV2.S at low or high dose, single or two shots; 5 received placebo; per-sample allocation not given. Samples were taken on day 63 after the first vaccine or placebo injection. Sequenced here: peripheral blood, sampled in a trial of Ad26.COV2.S vaccine versus placebo. These receptors were taken from a person between 18 and 65 years old who received the Ad26.COV2.S COVID-19 vaccine or a placebo.

This sequence joins TRBV15 and TRBJ2-5, with D possibly being TRBD1 (6 bases). The CDR3 consists of 13 residues. Germline CDR1 is LNHNV and CDR2 is YYDKDF (reference sequence). The ends were cut back, 6 bases at V and 5 bases at J, with 13 bases in the middle. The CDR3 nucleotides read TGTGCCACCAGAGGCCAGGGGATGGAGACCCAGTACTTC. This gives the protein CATRGQGMETQYF.

The chain joins TRBV11-2 to TRBJ1-3, with 7 bases identical to TRBD1. The CDR3 is 16 residues long. The V and J ends lost 5 bases and 0 bases, in that order; junction bases with no gene match: 7. Germline V CDR1 and CDR2: SGHAT, FQNNGV. The CDR3 coding sequence is TGTGCCAGCAGCCGACAGGAGGGGGCCTCTGGAAACACCATATATTTT. Translation gives CASSRQEGASGNTIYF. Drawing the rest from reference TRBV11-2 and TRBJ1-3, the complete variable domain is EAGVAQSPRYKIIEKRQSVAFWCNPISGHATLYWYQQILGQGPKLLIQFQNNGVVDDSQLPKDRFSAERLKGVDSTLKIQPAKLEDSAVYLCASSRQEGASGNTIYFGEGSWLTVV.

The chain joins TRBV9 to TRBJ1-6; 7 positions match TRBD1. The germline V gene has CDR1 SGDLS and CDR2 YYNGEE. V lost 3 bases to trimming and J lost 6 bases; unmatched junction nucleotides: 6. There are 15 residues in the CDR3. CDR3 loop: CASSGGTVGNSPLHF. In nucleotides, the CDR3 is TGTGCCAGCAGCGGCGGGACAGTTGGTAATTCACCCCTCCACTTT.

The CDR3 is CASSIVVPNQPQHF. CDR3 bases: TGTGCCAGTAGTATAGTCGTGCCTAATCAGCCCCAGCATTTT. V is TRBV19 and J is TRBJ1-5, with D unclear. Germline CDR1 and CDR2: LNHDA and SQIVND (reference sequence). V lost 1 base, J lost 4 bases, and 8 bases lay in between. This CDR3 region has 14 residues.

A single count supports this clone. The CDR3 sequence: CASRTGTGYGYTF. For the CDR3, the DNA is TGTGCCAGCAGAACCGGGACAGGCTATGGCTACACCTTC. The J gene is TRBJ1-2, the V gene TRBV6-5; TRBD1 aligns across 8 bases. The CDR3 has 13 residues. Germline CDR1 and CDR2: MNHEY and SVGAGI. The trim removed 6 bases at V and 4 bases at J, leaving 4 bases unmatched.

This sequence joins TRBV11-2 and TRBJ1-4, with TRBD1 matching over 8 bases. The V and J ends lost 0 bases and 10 bases, in that order; junction bases with no gene match: 7. Per germline, CDR1 SGHAT and CDR2 FQNNGV. CDR3 length: 15 residues. CDR3 bases: TGTGCCAGCAGCTTAGACAGGGGGCTCTCTGGAAAACTGTTTTTT. Translation gives CASSLDRGLSGKLFF. The whole variable domain, filled in from reference TRBV11-2 and TRBJ1-4, reads EAGVAQSPRYKIIEKRQSVAFWCNPISGHATLYWYQQILGQGPKLLIQFQNNGVVDDSQLPKDRFSAERLKGVDSTLKIQPAKLEDSAVYLCASSLDRGLSGKLFFGSGTQLSVL.

CDR3 DNA sequence: TGTGCCAGCTCACGGGCTAGCGCTCCCTACGAGCAGTACTTC. It codes for CASSRASAPYEQYF. The gene calls are TRBV18 and TRBJ2-7; weak D call: TRBD2 (6 bases). The CDR3 is made up of 14 amino acids. Germline values: CDR1 KGHSH, CDR2 LQKENI. V lost 4 bases and J 2 bases, leaving 12 bases between the germline ends.

This clone was seen many times. The chain couples TRBV7-2 to TRBJ1-5; a weak D match, TRBD1 (5 bases). V was shortened by 1 base and J by 2 bases, with 9 bases between the two germline ends. The CDR3 spans 15 residues. The V gene's germline CDR1 is SGHTA and CDR2 FQGNSA. The CDR3 is CASSLVGVGNQPQHF. In DNA, the CDR3 is TGTGCCAGCAGCTTAGTGGGGGTAGGCAATCAGCCCCAGCATTTT.

V usage is TRBV2 and J usage is TRBJ1-6; possible D gene TRBD1, 6 bases. Germline-derived CDR1 and CDR2 are SNHLY and FYNNEI. Trimming stripped 7 bases from V and 6 bases from J, with 13 bases between. The CDR3 is 14 amino acids. The CDR3 loop is CASTRDRINSPLHF. CDR3 in DNA: TGTGCCAGCACGAGAGACAGGATTAATTCACCCCTCCACTTT. Full variable domain (missing parts from reference TRBV2 and TRBJ1-6): EPEVTQTPSHQVTQMGQEVILRCVPISNHLYFYWYRQILGQKVEFLVSFYNNEISEKSEIFDDQFSVERPDGSNFTLKIRSTKLEDSAMYFCASTRDRINSPLHFGNGTRLTVT.

The rearrangement uses TRBV6-5 and TRBJ2-2, with 9 bases lining up with TRBD1. The CDR3 covers 15 residues. The junction had 2 bases not matched to a gene; V was cut back by 4 bases and J by 2 bases. Germline-derived CDR1 and CDR2 are MNHEY and SVGAGI. The CDR3 is CASSLGQGNTGELFF. CDR3 nucleotides: TGTGCCAGCAGTTTGGGACAGGGAAACACCGGGGAGCTGTTTTTT.

A few counts support this clone. The chain carries TRBV11-1 and TRBJ1-5; D unclear. Trimming took off 1 base at V and 0 bases at J, with 7 bases between the two ends. The germline V gene encodes CDR1 SGHAT and CDR2 FQDESV (reference sequence). The CDR3 spans 15 residues. DNA of the CDR3: TGTGCCAGCAGCTTAGGGACGGATAGCAATCAGCCCCAGCATTTT. The encoded protein is CASSLGTDSNQPQHF.

This chain joins TRBV5-6 and TRBJ2-1; TRBD2 matches 13 bases. There are 19 residues in the CDR3. Germline-derived CDR1 and CDR2 are SGHDT and YYEEEE. Unmatched junction bases numbered 8, after V lost 0 bases and J lost 2 bases. CDR3 residues: CASSLGGTSGIPAYNEQFF. In nucleotides, the CDR3 is TGTGCCAGCAGCTTGGGGGGGACTAGCGGGATCCCCGCCTACAATGAGCAGTTCTTC.

V and J are TRBV7-9 and TRBJ2-2; D possibly corresponds to TRBD2 (5 bases). There are 14 residues in the CDR3. CDR1 SEHNR and CDR2 FQNEAQ come from the germline V gene (reference sequence). The ends were cut back, 5 bases at V and 6 bases at J, with 13 bases in the middle. CDR3 sequence: CASSGRRAPGELFF. The DNA of the CDR3 is TGTGCCAGCAGCGGCCGGCGGGCCCCCGGGGAGCTGTTTTTT.

J is TRBJ2-2 and V is TRBV18, with no clear D. This CDR3 has 15 residues. CDR1 and CDR2 from the germline V gene are KGHSH and LQKENI. Trimming shortened V by 6 bases and J by 7 bases, and 18 bases separated the two germline ends. The CDR3, as DNA: TGTGCCAGCTCGCCCCCCCTTGTATTAGGCGGGGAGCTGTTTTTT. This codes for CASSPPLVLGGELFF.

The V call is TRBV5-4, the J call TRBJ2-7, with D tentatively TRBD1 (6 bases). Germline CDR1 reads SGHNT; CDR2 reads YYREEE (reference sequence). V lost 0 bases, J lost 3 bases, and 10 bases lay in between. The CDR3 length is 14 residues. The CDR3 DNA reads TGTGCCAGCAGCTTGGAAGGGACAAGCTACGAGCAGTACTTC. Its translation: CASSLEGTSYEQYF.

The rearrangement links TRBV7-9 to TRBJ2-7, with 9 bases identical to TRBD1. J lost 9 bases, V lost 4 bases, and 4 bases had no gene match. Germline V CDR1 and CDR2: SEHNR, FQNEAQ (reference sequence). CDR3 length: 12 residues. The CDR3 DNA reads TGTGCCAGCAGCTCAACAGGGGGCAGGCAGTACTTC. It yields the protein CASSSTGGRQYF.

The V and J genes are TRBV9 and TRBJ2-7, with D possibly being TRBD2 (7 bases). The ends were cut back, 4 bases at V and 4 bases at J, with 15 bases in the middle. This CDR3 is built from 14 residues. The germline V gene encodes CDR1 SGDLS and CDR2 YYNGEE. DNA of the CDR3: TGTGCCAGCAGCCCCTTGGCGGGGGCGTACGAGCAGTACTTC. It codes for CASSPLAGAYEQYF.

Concerning this clone: This CDR3 is also generated by other DNA sequences in the sample. The V call is TRBV7-2, the J call TRBJ2-5; a weak D match, TRBD1 (6 bases). The CDR3 contains 15 residues. CDR1 is SGHTA, CDR2 FQGNSA, per germline. Trimming removed 3 bases from V and 0 bases from J, with 11 bases in between. The CDR3 bases are TGTGCCAGCAGCTTGGCCGGGACACACCAAGAGACCCAGTACTTC. This codes for CASSLAGTHQETQYF.

The chain uses TRBV10-3 and TRBJ2-1, with D uncertain. V gave up 0 bases and J gave up 2 bases, with 5 bases separating them. This CDR3 spans 14 amino acids. Germline CDR1 is ENHRY and CDR2 is SYGVKD. For the CDR3, the DNA is TGTGCCATCAGTGAGTCAAGTCCCTACAATGAGCAGTTCTTC. Protein: CAISESSPYNEQFF.

The chain recombines TRBV11-2 with TRBJ2-1; perhaps TRBD2 as D (6 bases). Trimming shortened V by 6 bases and J by 4 bases, and 19 bases separated the two germline ends. Germline V gene lookup returns CDR1 SGHAT and CDR2 FQNNGV. The CDR3 sequence is 16 residues long. The CDR3 sequence: CASRVDERSGYNEQFF. The CDR3 region has the DNA TGTGCCAGCAGAGTCGACGAACGGAGCGGGTACAATGAGCAGTTCTTC.

The rearrangement links TRBV5-5 to TRBJ2-6, with D hard to call. CDR3 length equals 15 residues. Trimming shortened V by 1 base and J by 0 bases, and 5 bases separated the two germline ends. Germline loops: CDR1 SGHKS, CDR2 YYEKEE (reference sequence). CDR3 amino acids: CASSLTVSGANVLTF. The CDR3 DNA reads TGTGCCAGCAGCTTGACAGTCTCTGGGGCCAACGTCCTGACTTTC. The complete variable domain, with remaining parts taken from reference TRBV5-5 and TRBJ2-6, reads DAGVTQSPTHLIKTRGQQVTLRCSPISGHKSVSWYQQVLGQGPQFIFQYYEKEERGRGNFPDRFSARQFPNYSSELNVNALLLGDSALYLCASSLTVSGANVLTFGAGSRLTVL.